The rows below give T cell receptor beta chains drawn from one sample of a study of T cell responses to AZD1222 COVID-19 vaccine. Using immunoSEQ multiplex PCR, the repertoire was profiled, and TCRdb retains in-frame clones only, with some absent. This sample has some 60,000 clones; around three quarters occur once, and the top ten carry roughly 3.5%. The starting material was peripheral blood, obtained 28 days after the second AZD1222 dose. These receptors originate from an adult who received the AZD1222 COVID-19 vaccine. CDR3s include the opening cysteine and the closing phenylalanine or tryptophan. The order of the fields is J gene, V gene, CDR3 protein.

TRBJ1-1,TRBV6-6,CASRAPMNTEAFF
TRBJ1-5,TRBV5-1,CASRTDSNQPQHF
TRBJ1-3,TRBV9,CASSVEGGATSGNTIYF
TRBJ1-1,TRBV19,CASIDPGVNTEAFF
TRBJ1-5,TRBV19,CASSPPGQLQPQHF
TRBJ2-7,TRBV29-1,CSVEEVQGGEQYF
TRBJ1-2,TRBV5-6,CASSLGRYYGYTF
TRBJ2-6,TRBV5-4,CASSFPDSGANVLTF
TRBJ1-2,TRBV12-5,CASGFRINYGYTF
TRBJ2-1,TRBV11-2,CASSDSLGYNEQFF
TRBJ1-1,TRBV7-9,CASSLVLGGENTEAFF
TRBJ2-7,TRBV27,CASSLSGSSYEQYF
TRBJ1-5,TRBV10-3,CAISENYWPQHF
TRBJ2-3,TRBV29-1,CSVGGTDTQYF
TRBJ1-4,TRBV11-2,CASSPAAVPWEKLFF
TRBJ1-2,TRBV29-1,CSVLVPNRGSGYTF
TRBJ2-1,TRBV24-1,CATSDPGQEATEQFF
TRBJ2-3,TRBV3-1/TRBV3-2,CASSLGDTQYF
TRBJ1-2,TRBV12-3/TRBV12-4,CASSLQVNYGYTF
TRBJ2-4,TRBV3-1/TRBV3-2,CASSLRQGKNIQYF
TRBJ2-3,TRBV5-1,CASSLDINTDTQYF
TRBJ1-2,TRBV12-3/TRBV12-4,CASRLQGNYGYTF
TRBJ2-7,TRBV11-1,CASSLVGYEQYF
TRBJ1-6,TRBV7-8,CASSLDVRVYNSPLHF
TRBJ1-2,TRBV24-1,CATSDGEGVAGYTF
TRBJ1-5,TRBV5-4,CASSIEVDQPQHF
TRBJ2-2,TRBV5-1,CASSTRQGRAGELFF
TRBJ1-5,TRBV19,CASRRDREGGQPQHF
TRBJ2-6,TRBV6-5,CASGGTGANVLTF
TRBJ1-1,TRBV5-1,CASSLVGSGNTEAFF
TRBJ2-1,TRBV11-2,CASSLFLAGGPIYEQFF
TRBJ1-2,TRBV19,CASTRTGNYGYTF
TRBJ2-1,TRBV19,CASSRVAGTSEQFF
TRBJ1-3,TRBV4-2,CASSPGQGAGNTIYF
TRBJ1-3,TRBV7-8,CASSLEWGGLSGNTIYF
TRBJ1-1,TRBV6-5,CASSYSPWAGFTEAFF
TRBJ1-5,TRBV6-6,CASSSGQGGQPQHF
TRBJ1-1,TRBV6-6,CASSYSTVEAFF
TRBJ1-2,TRBV28,CAIGTATTNYGYTF
TRBJ1-6,TRBV6-1,CASSEIEGAPLHF
TRBJ1-4,TRBV5-1,CASSLEGVFEKLFF
TRBJ1-3,TRBV6-1,CASSENPGWGRGNTIYF
TRBJ2-5,TRBV6-5,CASIRSGDQQETQYF
TRBJ1-2,TRBV9,CASSVGTGGYGYTF
TRBJ2-7,TRBV2,CASTGYEQYF
TRBJ2-7,TRBV4-3,CASSQSLAGGYDEQYF
TRBJ2-3,TRBV7-8,CASSLYAADTQYF
TRBJ2-3,TRBV19,CASSRTKQGGADTQYF
TRBJ1-1,TRBV3-1/TRBV3-2,CASRVDRNTEAFF
TRBJ2-5,TRBV19,CASSTGDVIKETQYF